This TCR beta chain was sequenced for a study of cytomegalovirus exposure and HLA in healthy donors. In the study overall: Earlier, some 200 million T cells were analyzed, and 90 million to 120 million unique TCR beta sequences were found among them.

CDR3 size: 12 residues. The ends were cut back, 2 bases at V and 2 bases at J, with 6 bases in the middle. Germline values: CDR1 GTSNPN, CDR2 SVGIG (reference sequence). Vbeta (60) and Jbeta (13) primers were used in the PCR. The repertoire was sequenced with immunoSEQ multiplex PCR; TCRdb's copy has only in-frame clones and lacks some. The sample comprises around 150,000 clones, 80% of which are singletons, and approximately 5.1% rests with the top ten. As to this clone: Antigen unknown.

Study observations and caveats: Most TCR sequences were rare, but some public TCRs occurred in many donors. In the analysis, some V segments, TRBV6-2 and TRBV6-3 included, were excluded as indistinguishable.

The chain is built from TRBV30 and TRBJ1-2; D might be TRBD1 (6 bases). This TCR came from a male donor in good health and CMV-seronegative. The material sequenced was PBMCs. CDR3 DNA sequence: TGTGCCTGGAGTAGGGGGAACTATGGCTACACCTTC. Translating it yields CAWSRGNYGYTF.